This passage covers 22 T cell receptor beta chains from one sample sequenced in a study of blood T cell repertoires in COVID-19. Clones were read by immunoSEQ multiplex PCR, and TCRdb kept only the in-frame ones, dropping some. The table includes about 160,000 clones, around 83% detected once. Sequenced material: peripheral blood. The receptors stem from a middle-aged man with acute or convalescent COVID-19.

This clone was picked up a small number of times. The gene calls are TRBV19 and TRBJ1-2, with 8 bases matching TRBD1. The V segment lost 3 bases and the J segment 14 bases; nucleotides outside the gene matches: 8. The CDR3 sequence is 12 residues long. Germline V lookup: CDR1 LNHDA, CDR2 SQIVND (reference sequence). The CDR3 loop reads CASSIQQGVPTF. DNA of the CDR3: TGTGCCAGTAGTATTCAACAGGGGGTACCGACCTTC.

The rearrangement joins TRBV20-1 to TRBJ2-1; no definite D call. Trimming took 6 bases from V and 6 from J, leaving 9 bases between them. Germline CDR1 DFQATT, CDR2 SNEGSKA (reference sequence). This CDR3 has 11 amino acids. The CDR3 protein is CSAPRLNEQFF. The CDR3 region has the DNA TGCAGTGCCCCTCGACTCAATGAGCAGTTCTTC.

This clone occurred once. The genes are TRBV29-1 and TRBJ2-5, with 8 bases matching TRBD2. The CDR3 has 16 amino acids. Losses at the gene ends were 3 bases for V and 1 base for J; bases not matched to a gene: 10. Germline CDR1 is SQVTM and CDR2 is ANQGSEA. DNA of the CDR3: TGCAGCGTTGAGATTAGCGGGGTCTACTTCCAAGAGACCCAGTACTTC. Its translation: CSVEISGVYFQETQYF. The full variable domain, with the rest looked up from reference TRBV29-1 and TRBJ2-5, is SAVISQKPSRDICQRGTSLTIQCQVDSQVTMMFWYRQQPGQSLTLIATANQGSEATYESGFVIDKFPISRPNLTFSTLTVSNMSPEDSSIYLCSVEISGVYFQETQYFGPGTRLLVL.

This clone was found a few times. The chain carries TRBV6-4 and TRBJ1-5; D is perhaps TRBD1 (5 bases). This CDR3 is built from 14 residues. The germline V gene has CDR1 MRHNA and CDR2 SNTAGT. V gave up 7 bases and J gave up 4 bases, with 14 bases separating them. CDR3 sequence reads: CASTNTGSNQPQHF. DNA of the CDR3: TGTGCCAGCACCAACACAGGAAGTAATCAGCCCCAGCATTTT.

This clone was seen a handful of times. The CDR3 DNA is TGTGCCAGCAGTTTAGCGGGGGAGGTAAATGAGCAGTTCTTC. Translating gives CASSLAGEVNEQFF. This chain joins TRBV6-2 or TRBV6-3 and TRBJ2-1; 9 bases agree with TRBD2. CDR3 size: 14 residues. From germline, CDR1 is MNHEY and CDR2 SVGEGT. V was clipped by 4 bases and J by 7 bases; unmatched bases: 5.

The chain has TRBV7-9 and TRBJ2-7; no definite D call. The CDR3 has 14 residues. V was shortened by 8 bases and J by 4 bases, with 18 bases between the two germline ends. The germline V gene encodes CDR1 SEHNR and CDR2 FQNEAQ (reference sequence). The CDR3, as DNA: TGTGCCAGCTCCTCTCTCCACATCGGGTACGAGCAGTACTTC. Its translation: CASSSLHIGYEQYF.

The CDR3 here is CASSPGQTIYEQYF. The CDR3 nucleotides are TGTGCCAGCAGCCCCGGACAGACGATCTACGAGCAGTACTTC. The chain is built from TRBV5-5 and TRBJ2-7; possibly TRBD1 for D (6 bases). Germline V CDR1 and CDR2: SGHKS, YYEKEE (reference sequence). This CDR3 has 14 amino acids. Trimming stripped 4 bases from V and 3 bases from J, with 14 bases between.

The chain combines TRBV2 with TRBJ2-7; 9 bases are a match to TRBD1. Germline V gene lookup returns CDR1 SNHLY and CDR2 FYNNEI. This CDR3 spans 15 amino acids. The J segment lost 2 bases and the V segment lost 6 bases, leaving 8 bases of the junction unmatched. The CDR3 protein is CASSAGTGRAYEQYF. In nucleotides, the CDR3 is TGTGCCAGCAGCGCTGGGACAGGGAGGGCCTACGAGCAGTACTTC.

About this clone itself: Other DNA sequences in the same sample also yield this CDR3. The chain couples TRBV6-5 to TRBJ2-7; 10 bases fit TRBD1. V shed 2 bases and J 4 bases; nucleotides not matched to a gene: 2. The CDR3 spans 14 residues. The germline V gene encodes CDR1 MNHEY and CDR2 SVGAGI. The CDR3 region is CASSYRDRGYEQYF. The CDR3 nucleotides read TGTGCCAGCAGTTACAGGGACAGGGGATACGAGCAGTACTTC.

J is TRBJ1-5 and V is TRBV2, with D hard to call. Germline lookup yields CDR1 SNHLY and CDR2 FYNNEI. This CDR3 has 15 residues. Trimming pared 4 bases from V and 0 bases from J, leaving 10 bases between. CDR3 nucleotides: TGTGCCAGCAGTGCTCAGATAAATAGCAATCAGCCCCAGCATTTT. Its protein product is CASSAQINSNQPQHF.

The chain employs TRBV6-6 and TRBJ1-4, with D possibly matching TRBD1 (6 bases). The length of the CDR3 is 14 residues. Germline V CDR1 and CDR2: MNHNY, SVGAGI (reference sequence). V lost 6 bases, J lost 5 bases, and 13 bases lay in between. CDR3 amino acids: CASRRTETNEKLFF. In DNA form, the CDR3 reads TGTGCCAGCAGACGGACAGAGACGAATGAAAAACTGTTTTTT.

The rearrangement uses TRBV19 and TRBJ2-1, with TRBD1 matching over 8 bases. Losses at the gene ends were 1 base for V and 9 bases for J; bases not matched to a gene: 8. CDR3 size: 15 residues. Germline CDR1 and CDR2: LNHDA and SQIVND (reference sequence). CDR3 sequence (DNA): TGTGCCAGTAGTATAGCTAAGACAGGGGCTGGTGAGCAGTTCTTC. Its protein is CASSIAKTGAGEQFF.

V and J are TRBV19 and TRBJ1-2, with 7 bases lining up with TRBD1. With 7 bases clipped from V and 8 bases from J, the junction kept 13 bases outside the gene matches. CDR3 length: 14 residues. Germline V gene data show CDR1 as LNHDA and CDR2 as SQIVND (reference sequence). CDR3 DNA: TGTGCCAGTACCCCGACAGGGCCGACGGGGGGCTACACCTTC. It encodes CASTPTGPTGGYTF.

The chain joins TRBV9 to TRBJ2-3; TRBD1 matches 7 bases. The germline CDR1 and CDR2 sequences are SGDLS and YYNGEE. The CDR3 consists of 16 residues. V shed 4 bases and J 5 bases; nucleotides not matched to a gene: 13. In nucleotides, the CDR3 is TGTGCCAGCAGCTCTGCCGGGACAGACGGTAAAGATACGCAGTATTTT. Amino acid sequence: CASSSAGTDGKDTQYF. Full variable domain (missing parts from reference TRBV9 and TRBJ2-3): DSGVTQTPKHLITATGQRVTLRCSPRSGDLSVYWYQQSLDQGLQFLIQYYNGEERAKGNILERFSAQQFPDLHSELNLSSLELGDSALYFCASSSAGTDGKDTQYFGPGTRLTVL.

This clone was detected only once. The V call is TRBV27, the J call TRBJ2-1; perhaps TRBD1 as D (6 bases). This CDR3 comprises 16 residues. V was shortened by 2 bases and J by 2 bases, with 13 bases between the two germline ends. CDR1 and CDR2 (germline): MNHEY, SMNVEV (reference sequence). The CDR3 sequence is CASSLRGQGPYNEQFF. The CDR3 DNA is TGTGCCAGCAGTTTACGCGGGCAGGGGCCCTACAATGAGCAGTTCTTC.

The rearrangement joins TRBV18 to TRBJ1-2, with 9 bases fitting TRBD1. The CDR3 has 15 amino acids. V lost 3 bases and J lost 6; bases outside the gene matches: 8. The V gene's germline CDR1 is KGHSH and CDR2 LQKENI. CDR3 DNA: TGTGCCAGCTCACCTTCAGGGACAGGGAGAAATGGCTACACCTTC. It translates to CASSPSGTGRNGYTF. The whole variable domain, filled in from reference TRBV18 and TRBJ1-2, reads NAGVMQNPRHLVRRRGQEARLRCSPMKGHSHVYWYRQLPEEGLKFMVYLQKENIIDESGMPKERFSAEFPKEGPSILRIQQVVRGDSAAYFCASSPSGTGRNGYTFGSGTRLTVV.

This clone was observed a single time. V is TRBV11-2 and J is TRBJ1-2; weak D call: TRBD1 (5 bases). The CDR3 covers 12 residues. Trimming left V 4 bases short and J 7 bases short, with 10 bases between. Germline lookup yields CDR1 SGHAT and CDR2 FQNNGV. CDR3 sequence reads: CASSWEGAGYTF. The DNA of the CDR3 is TGTGCCAGCAGCTGGGAAGGGGCTGGCTACACCTTC.

J is TRBJ2-2 and V is TRBV19; 10 bases map to TRBD1. The V segment lost 7 bases and the J segment 4 bases; nucleotides outside the gene matches: 6. Germline loops: CDR1 LNHDA, CDR2 SQIVND (reference sequence). CDR3 size: 15 residues. CDR3 sequence (DNA): TGTGCCAGTACCCCTGGGACAGGGGTCACCGGGGAGCTGTTTTTT. Its translation is CASTPGTGVTGELFF.

V and J are TRBV19 and TRBJ1-1; TRBD1 matches at 7 bases. The CDR3 runs 13 residues. The V gene's germline CDR1 is LNHDA and CDR2 SQIVND (reference sequence). V was pared by 7 bases and J by 8 bases, with 10 bases of the junction left unmatched. The DNA for the CDR3 is TGTGCCAGTACAACCCGGGACAGCTTAGAAGCTTTCTTT. Amino acids: CASTTRDSLEAFF. The full variable domain, with the rest looked up from reference TRBV19 and TRBJ1-1, is DGGITQSPKYLFRKEGQNVTLSCEQNLNHDAMYWYRQDPGQGLRLIYYSQIVNDFQKGDIAEGYSVSREKKESFPLTVTSAQKNPTAFYLCASTTRDSLEAFFGQGTRLTVV.

This chain links TRBV6-2 or TRBV6-3 with TRBJ2-1; 9 positions agree with TRBD1. CDR3 length: 14 residues. CDR1 is MNHEY, CDR2 SVGEGT, per germline. After removal of 4 bases from V and 7 bases from J, the junction contained 5 bases not matched to a gene. This CDR3 is CASSSTGGSNEQFF. CDR3 in DNA: TGTGCCAGCAGTTCTACAGGGGGCTCAAATGAGCAGTTCTTC.

This chain uses TRBV29-1 with TRBJ1-3; D unresolved. V shed 0 bases and J shed 0 bases, with 6 bases lying between them. The CDR3 loop spans 14 amino acids. Germline CDR1 SQVTM, CDR2 ANQGSEA. CDR3 region: CSVEEYSSGNTIYF. CDR3 bases: TGCAGCGTTGAAGAATACAGCTCTGGAAACACCATATATTTT.

V usage is TRBV11-2 and J usage is TRBJ2-1; 8 bases are shared with TRBD2. Trimming removed 4 bases from V and 9 bases from J; junction bases left unmatched: 14. CDR1 and CDR2 from the germline V gene are SGHAT and FQNNGV. The CDR3 is 16 amino acids. The CDR3 DNA reads as TGTGCCAGCAGCTCCCCCAAGGGGCGGGGGGCCCCTGAGCAGTTCTTC. Translation: CASSSPKGRGAPEQFF.